The clone carrying this TCR beta chain was detected only a few times. What it binds is unknown. This sample is drawn from a study of identical twins. Study findings and constraints: Researchers reported weaker excess twin sharing in beta out-of-frame sequences. Out-of-frame alpha sequences shared by twins were enriched for low generation probability.

This CDR3 region has 13 residues. Trimming stripped 4 bases from V and 6 bases from J, with 15 bases between. From germline, CDR1 is SQVTM and CDR2 ANQGSEA. TCRdb called the 5' RACE reads again in MiXCR, with one record for every CDR3 protein. The table has 600,000 to 700,000 distinct CDR3 sequences, 21% seen once. The same specimen was also included in a second study, on T cells expressing NK-cell markers. That source notes: According to the study, TCR beta repertoires originated from sorted CD3+CD56+NKG2C+, CD3+CD56+NKG2C- and CD3+CD56-NKG2C+ T cells. Whether expanded NKG2C+ T cell clones were HCMV specific stayed uncertain.

This clonotype was obtained from a woman under 30 in good health. The V call is TRBV29-1, the J call TRBJ2-5, with D perhaps TRBD1 (5 bases). The specimen sequenced was PBMCs. The CDR3 sequence is CSVGTTQTKTQYF. In DNA form, the CDR3 reads TGCAGCGTTGGGACAACCCAAACGAAGACCCAGTACTTC.